The T cell receptor beta chain described here comes from a study of Tregs in tolerant kidney transplant recipients. Study-wide context: Mixed chimerism was transient after nonmyeloablative marrow transplants from related graft donors.

The J segment lost 2 bases and the V segment lost 7 bases, leaving 8 bases of the junction unmatched. This CDR3 has 15 residues. In germline, CDR1 is SNHLY, CDR2 FYNNEI. Study results and caveats: Findings come from small patient numbers and require larger validation. Activated donor B cell expansion appeared to reveal the most relevant donor-specific TCRbeta repertoire.

Notes on this clone: Antigen specificity is unknown. The CDR3 end is not reached by the read, which stops 3 residues before it; the germline J gene fills it in.

Clones were read by immunoSEQ multiplex PCR, and TCRdb kept only the in-frame ones, dropping some. Seen in this sample are 48,000 or so clones; the ten most common clones hold about 0.85%. This TCR was sampled from a human donor who received a combined kidney and bone marrow transplant. This specimen consisted of CD4+ T cells from blood, obtained before the transplant. The chain joins TRBV2 to TRBJ2-5, with 9 bases lining up with TRBD1. The CDR3 bases that were read are TGTGCCAGCAAAAAGACAGGGGGGGTGCAAGAGACC. Translated: CASKKTGGVQET. The CDR3 in full is CASKKTGGVQETQYF.